The clone carrying this T cell receptor (beta chain) was observed a handful of times. V was clipped by 4 bases and J by 0 bases, with 17 bases between them. Per germline, CDR1 SGDLS and CDR2 YYNGEE. This CDR3 is built from 17 residues. These data come from a study of blood T cell repertoires in COVID-19. Study-level information: Samples came from the United States, Italy and Spain, spanning acute and convalescent COVID-19.

Some clones are missing from TCRdb's copy, which holds only in-frame ones; the method was immunoSEQ multiplex PCR. The table has over 200,000 clones, 88% seen once. In terms of age and location, participants ranged from roughly 18 to 90 years and lived in roughly 22 US areas. The chain is built from TRBV9 and TRBJ1-3; D ambiguous. The specimen sequenced was PBMCs or T cells enriched from blood (not recorded which). This TCR derives from a woman aged 40 to 50 with acute COVID-19. DNA of the CDR3: TGTGCCAGCAGCCCAGACTGGGAGGAGAGCTCTGGAAACACCATATATTTT. This translates into CASSPDWEESSGNTIYF.